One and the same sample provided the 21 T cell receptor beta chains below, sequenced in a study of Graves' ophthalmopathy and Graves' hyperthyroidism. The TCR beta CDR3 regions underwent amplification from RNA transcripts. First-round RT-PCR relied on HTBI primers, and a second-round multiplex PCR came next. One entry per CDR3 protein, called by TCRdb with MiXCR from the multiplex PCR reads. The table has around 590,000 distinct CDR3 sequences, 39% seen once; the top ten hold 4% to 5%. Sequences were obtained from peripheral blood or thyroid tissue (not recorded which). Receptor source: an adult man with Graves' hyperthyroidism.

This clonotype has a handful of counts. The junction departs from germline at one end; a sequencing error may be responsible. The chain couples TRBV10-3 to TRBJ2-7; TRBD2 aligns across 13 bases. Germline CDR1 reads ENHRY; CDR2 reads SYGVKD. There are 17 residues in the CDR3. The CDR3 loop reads CASSYPRLAGGPLEQYF. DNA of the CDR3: TGTGCCAGCAGTTACCCCCGACTAGCGGGGGGTCCCTTAGAGCAGTACTTC.

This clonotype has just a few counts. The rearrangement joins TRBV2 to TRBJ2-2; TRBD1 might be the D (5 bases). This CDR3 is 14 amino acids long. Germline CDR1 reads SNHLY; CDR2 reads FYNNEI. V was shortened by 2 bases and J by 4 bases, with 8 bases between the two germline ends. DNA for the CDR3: TGTGCCAGCAGTGAAATGGGGCCCACCGGGGAGCTGTTTTTT. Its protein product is CASSEMGPTGELFF.

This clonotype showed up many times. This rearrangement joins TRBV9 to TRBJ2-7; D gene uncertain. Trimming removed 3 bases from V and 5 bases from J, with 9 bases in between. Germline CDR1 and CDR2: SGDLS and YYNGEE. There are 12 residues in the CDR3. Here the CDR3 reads CASSDPGDEQYF. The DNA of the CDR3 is TGTGCCAGCAGCGATCCTGGGGACGAGCAGTACTTC.

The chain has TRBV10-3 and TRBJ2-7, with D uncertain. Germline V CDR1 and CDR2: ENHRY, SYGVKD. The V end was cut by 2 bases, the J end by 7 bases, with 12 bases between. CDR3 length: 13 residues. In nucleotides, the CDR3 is TGTGCCATCAGTGAGCTGCAGTCGCGGGAGCAGTACTTC. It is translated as CAISELQSREQYF.

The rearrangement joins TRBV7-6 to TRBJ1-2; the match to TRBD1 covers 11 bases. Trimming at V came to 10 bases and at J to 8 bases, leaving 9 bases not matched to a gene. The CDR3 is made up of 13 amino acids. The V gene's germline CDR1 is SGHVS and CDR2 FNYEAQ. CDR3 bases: TGTGCCACCCTGGACAGGGGGCTAAAGGGCTACACCTTC. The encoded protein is CATLDRGLKGYTF. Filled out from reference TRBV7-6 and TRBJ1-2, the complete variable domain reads GAGVSQSPRYKVTKRGQDVALRCDPISGHVSLYWYRQALGQGPEFLTYFNYEAQQDKSGLPNDRFSAERPEGSISTLTIQRTEQRDSAMYRCATLDRGLKGYTFGSGTRLTVV.

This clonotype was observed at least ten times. For the CDR3, the DNA is TGTGCCAGCAGTTCCCCAATGAACACTGAAGCTTTCTTT. Protein sequence: CASSSPMNTEAFF. J is TRBJ1-1 and V is TRBV6-5; no firm D call. This CDR3 comprises 13 residues. Germline V lookup: CDR1 MNHEY, CDR2 SVGAGI. The germline V and J ends were trimmed by 4 bases and 0 bases, with 6 bases remaining between them.

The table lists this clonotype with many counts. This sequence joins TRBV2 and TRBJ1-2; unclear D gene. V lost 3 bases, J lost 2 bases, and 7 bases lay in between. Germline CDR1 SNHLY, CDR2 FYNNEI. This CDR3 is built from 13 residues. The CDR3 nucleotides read TGTGCCAGCAGTGACTCACAGAACTATGGCTACACCTTC. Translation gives CASSDSQNYGYTF. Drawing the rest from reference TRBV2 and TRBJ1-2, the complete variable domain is EPEVTQTPSHQVTQMGQEVILRCVPISNHLYFYWYRQILGQKVEFLVSFYNNEISEKSEIFDDQFSVERPDGSNFTLKIRSTKLEDSAMYFCASSDSQNYGYTFGSGTRLTVV.

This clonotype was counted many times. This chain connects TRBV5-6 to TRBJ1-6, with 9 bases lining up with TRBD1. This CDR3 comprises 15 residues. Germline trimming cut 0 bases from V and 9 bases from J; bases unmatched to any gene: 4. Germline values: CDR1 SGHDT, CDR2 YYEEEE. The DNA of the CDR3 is TGTGCCAGCAGCTTGGTGGGACAGGGCGTTTCACCCCTCCACTTT. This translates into CASSLVGQGVSPLHF.

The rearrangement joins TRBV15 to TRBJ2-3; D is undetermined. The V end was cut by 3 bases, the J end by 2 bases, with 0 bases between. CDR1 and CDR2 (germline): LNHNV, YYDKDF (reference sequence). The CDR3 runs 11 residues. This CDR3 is CATSSTDTQYF. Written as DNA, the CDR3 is TGTGCCACCAGCAGCACAGATACGCAGTATTTT.

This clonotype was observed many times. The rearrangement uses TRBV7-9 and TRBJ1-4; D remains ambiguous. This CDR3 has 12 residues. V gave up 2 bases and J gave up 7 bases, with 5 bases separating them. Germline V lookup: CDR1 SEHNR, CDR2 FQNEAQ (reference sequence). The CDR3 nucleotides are TGTGCCAGCAGCTTAAGTGGTGAAAAACTGTTTTTT. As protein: CASSLSGEKLFF.

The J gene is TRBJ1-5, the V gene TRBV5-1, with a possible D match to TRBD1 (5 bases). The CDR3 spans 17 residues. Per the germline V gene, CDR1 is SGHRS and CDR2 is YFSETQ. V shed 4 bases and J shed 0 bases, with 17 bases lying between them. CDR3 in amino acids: CASSPGGGGGSNQPQHF. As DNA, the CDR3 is TGCGCCAGCAGCCCCGGGGGAGGCGGGGGTAGCAATCAGCCCCAGCATTTT.

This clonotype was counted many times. The CDR3 loop is CASSLTGAGNQPQHF. The CDR3 DNA reads as TGTGCCAGTAGCCTGACAGGGGCGGGCAATCAGCCCCAGCATTTT. This sequence joins TRBV19 and TRBJ1-5, with 8 bases that match TRBD1. From germline, CDR1 is LNHDA and CDR2 SQIVND (reference sequence). The CDR3 consists of 15 residues. The V segment lost 6 bases and the J segment 2 bases; nucleotides outside the gene matches: 6.

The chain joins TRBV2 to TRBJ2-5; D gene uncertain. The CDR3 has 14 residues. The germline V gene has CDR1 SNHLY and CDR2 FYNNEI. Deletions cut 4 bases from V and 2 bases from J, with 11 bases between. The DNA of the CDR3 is TGTGCCAGCAGTGGTAGTGGGGAACAAGAGACCCAGTACTTC. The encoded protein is CASSGSGEQETQYF.

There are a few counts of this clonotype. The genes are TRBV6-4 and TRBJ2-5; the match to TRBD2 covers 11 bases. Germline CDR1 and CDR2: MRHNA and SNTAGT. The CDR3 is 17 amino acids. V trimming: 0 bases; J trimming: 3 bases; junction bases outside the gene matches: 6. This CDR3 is CASSDSRTSGQKETQYF. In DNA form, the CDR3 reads TGTGCCAGCAGTGACTCTAGGACTAGCGGGCAAAAAGAGACCCAGTACTTC.

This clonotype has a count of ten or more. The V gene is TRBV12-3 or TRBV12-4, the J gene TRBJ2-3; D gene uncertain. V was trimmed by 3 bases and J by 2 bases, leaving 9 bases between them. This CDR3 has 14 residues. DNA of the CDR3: TGTGCCAGCAGTTTTCTGGGGTTCACAGATACGCAGTATTTT. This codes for CASSFLGFTDTQYF.

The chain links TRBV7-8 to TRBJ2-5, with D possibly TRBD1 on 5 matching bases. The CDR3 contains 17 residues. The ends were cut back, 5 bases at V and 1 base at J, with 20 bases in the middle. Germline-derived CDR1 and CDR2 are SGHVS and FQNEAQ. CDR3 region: CASSQDMGRAFQETQYF. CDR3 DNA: TGTGCCAGCAGCCAAGATATGGGCAGGGCATTCCAAGAGACCCAGTACTTC.

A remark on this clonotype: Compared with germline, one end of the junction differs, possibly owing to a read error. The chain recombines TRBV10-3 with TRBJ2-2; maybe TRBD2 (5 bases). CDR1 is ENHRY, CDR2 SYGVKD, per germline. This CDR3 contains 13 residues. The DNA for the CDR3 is TGTGCCATCGGTGACGTCAACACCGGGGAGCTGTTTTTC. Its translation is CAIGDVNTGELFF.

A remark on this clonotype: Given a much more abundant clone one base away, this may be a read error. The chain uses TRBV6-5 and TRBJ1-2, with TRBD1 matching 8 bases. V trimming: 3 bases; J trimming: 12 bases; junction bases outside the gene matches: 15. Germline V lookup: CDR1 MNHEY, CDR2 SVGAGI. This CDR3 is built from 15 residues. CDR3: CASSYTGTGKPGHTF. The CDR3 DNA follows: TGTGCCAGCAGTTATACCGGGACAGGAAAACCCGGCCACACCTTC.

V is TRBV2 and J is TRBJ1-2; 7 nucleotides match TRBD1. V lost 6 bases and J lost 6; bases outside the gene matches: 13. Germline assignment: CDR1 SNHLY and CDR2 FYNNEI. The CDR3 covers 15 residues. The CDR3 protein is CASSASTGTAHGYTF. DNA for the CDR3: TGTGCCAGCAGCGCCTCAACCGGGACAGCTCATGGCTACACCTTC.

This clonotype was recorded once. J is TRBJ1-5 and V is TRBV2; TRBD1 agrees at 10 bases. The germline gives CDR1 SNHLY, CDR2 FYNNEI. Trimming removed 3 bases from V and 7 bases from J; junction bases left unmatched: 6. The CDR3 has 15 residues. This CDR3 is CASSDEGTGDQPQHF. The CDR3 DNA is TGTGCCAGCAGTGATGAAGGGACAGGGGACCAGCCCCAGCATTTT.

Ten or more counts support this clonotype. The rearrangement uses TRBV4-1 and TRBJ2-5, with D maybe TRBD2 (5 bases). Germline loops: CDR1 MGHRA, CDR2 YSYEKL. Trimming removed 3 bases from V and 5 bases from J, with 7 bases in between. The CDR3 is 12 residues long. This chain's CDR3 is CASSQSGETQYF. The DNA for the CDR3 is TGCGCCAGCAGCCAGTCGGGGGAGACCCAGTACTTC.